This T cell receptor beta chain is from a study of T cell repertoires in cytomegalovirus infection. Overall study context: CMV infection plus the matching HLA type was flagged by public TCR beta signatures.

The CDR3 has 14 residues. The germline V gene has CDR1 MDHEN and CDR2 SYDVKM. Notes on the study in general: Dominating the ex vivo response were TCR beta clonotypes that were CMV-specific and HLA-C-restricted. Frequencies of public TCR beta families were cumulated, and this identified carriers of CMV plus the relevant HLA.

Points on this clonotype: Its matching antigen is unknown. One end of the junction does not line up with germline, which may come from a read error.

TCRdb itself ran the reads through MiXCR, one entry per CDR3 protein. This sample has hundreds of thousands of distinct CDR3 sequences, with around 9.1% found just once. The sequenced sample was PBMCs. The chain uses TRBV28 and TRBJ2-3, with a possible D match to TRBD2 (6 bases). The clonotype originates from a human donor in good health (CMV status not recorded). Some clones in this sample may be carry-over from other donors' samples. CDR3 sequence (DNA): TGTGCCAGCAGTTTGGGGGGAAGCACAGATACGAAGTATTTT. This encodes CASSLGGSTDTKYF.